The 25 T cell receptor beta chains reported below all come from one sample, sequenced in a study of blood T cell repertoires in COVID-19. Assay: immunoSEQ multiplex PCR; the TCRdb copy retains only in-frame clones and omits some. The sample has approximately 180,000 clones; roughly 80% are singletons. The sequenced sample was PBMCs or T cells enriched from blood (not recorded which). These receptors originate from a woman aged 55-70 years with acute COVID-19.

The V call is TRBV5-6, the J call TRBJ2-3; D is perhaps TRBD2 (5 bases). The CDR3 is 14 residues long. The germline V gene has CDR1 SGHDT and CDR2 YYEEEE. V shed 4 bases and J shed 5 bases, with 14 bases lying between them. CDR3 loop: CASSLGKLGDTQYF. In nucleotides, the CDR3 is TGTGCCAGCAGCCTCGGGAAATTGGGAGATACGCAGTATTTT.

The chain joins TRBV16 to TRBJ2-7; 9 bases align to TRBD2. Germline V lookup: CDR1 KGHSY, CDR2 FQNENV. V lost 4 bases to trimming and J lost 3 bases; unmatched junction nucleotides: 10. This CDR3 spans 16 amino acids. The CDR3 here is CASSRPPLAGNYEQYF. The CDR3 DNA reads as TGTGCCAGCAGCCGCCCTCCGCTAGCGGGAAACTACGAGCAGTACTTC.

The chain couples TRBV10-2 to TRBJ2-4, with 9 bases lining up with TRBD2. The CDR3 runs to 18 residues. The germline V gene encodes CDR1 WSHSY and CDR2 SAAADI. The J segment lost 0 bases and the V segment lost 10 bases, leaving 16 bases of the junction unmatched. The CDR3 nucleotides are TGCGCCAACCGGACTCAGGAGCGGGGGGCCGTAGCCAAAAACATTCAGTACTTC. Translated: CANRTQERGAVAKNIQYF.

This chain links TRBV7-2 with TRBJ2-4, with D possibly matching TRBD2 (7 bases). This CDR3 is 17 amino acids long. From germline, CDR1 is SGHTA and CDR2 FQGNSA. The V gene lost 7 bases and the J gene lost 5 bases, with 24 bases spanning the gap. CDR3 bases: TGTGCCAGCACCTCGGTAGGGGGGGGGCCGGGCGAAAACATTCAGTACTTC. The encoded protein is CASTSVGGGPGENIQYF.

J is TRBJ2-1 and V is TRBV3-1 (or the pseudogene TRBV3-2); TRBD2 aligns across 7 bases. J was trimmed by 2 bases and V by 0 bases; bases with no gene match: 10. The CDR3 is 18 amino acids. Germline assignment: CDR1 LGHDT and CDR2 YNNKEL (reference sequence). As DNA, the CDR3 is TGTGCCAGCAGCCAAGATATAAGCGGGGTTGACCCCTACAATGAGCAGTTCTTC. It translates to CASSQDISGVDPYNEQFF.

The chain couples TRBV28 to TRBJ2-5; TRBD1 aligns across 9 bases. Trimming removed 10 bases from V and 7 bases from J; junction bases left unmatched: 7. Germline V gene data show CDR1 as MDHEN and CDR2 as SYDVKM. The CDR3 sequence is 12 residues long. The DNA of the CDR3 is TGTGCCATCGGACAGGGGCTAGGGACCCAGTACTTC. Translation gives CAIGQGLGTQYF. Filled out from reference TRBV28 and TRBJ2-5, the complete variable domain reads DVKVTQSSRYLVKRTGEKVFLECVQDMDHENMFWYRQDPGLGLRLIYFSYDVKMKEKGDIPEGYSVSREKKERFSLILESASTNQTSMYLCAIGQGLGTQYFGPGTRLLVL.

The chain employs TRBV7-2 and TRBJ1-1, with D uncertain. Trimming removed 1 base from V and 7 bases from J, with 10 bases in between. This CDR3 is built from 13 residues. Germline CDR1 and CDR2: SGHTA and FQGNSA. The CDR3 sequence: CASSLESTFEAFF. Here the CDR3 DNA reads TGTGCCAGCAGCTTAGAGAGTACCTTTGAAGCTTTCTTT.

V and J are TRBV6-5 and TRBJ2-1; 8 bases align to TRBD2. This CDR3 spans 15 amino acids. With V trimmed by 2 bases and J by 7 bases, 7 bases remained unmatched. The germline V gene encodes CDR1 MNHEY and CDR2 SVGAGI. The CDR3 DNA reads as TGTGCCAGCAGTTACGGAGCGGGGGCCTGGAATGAGCAGTTCTTC. Its protein product is CASSYGAGAWNEQFF.

This clone was seen a single time. The chain uses TRBV5-1 and TRBJ2-2; 7 bases agree with TRBD1. Trimming took 0 bases from V and 2 from J; bases not matched to a gene: 1. This CDR3 spans 15 amino acids. Germline lookup yields CDR1 SGHRS and CDR2 YFSETQ. In nucleotides, the CDR3 is TGCGCCAGCAGCTTGGGACAGGGAAACACCGGGGAGCTGTTTTTT. Protein sequence: CASSLGQGNTGELFF.

V and J are TRBV10-1 and TRBJ2-5; 7 bases align to TRBD1. The length of the CDR3 is 14 residues. V shed 6 bases, J shed 2 bases, and the junction held 6 bases outside the gene matches. The germline V gene encodes CDR1 WNHNN and CDR2 SYGVQD (reference sequence). The CDR3 loop reads CASSQTGQQETQYF. The CDR3 nucleotides are TGCGCCAGCAGCCAAACGGGACAGCAAGAGACCCAGTACTTC.

The chain uses TRBV19 and TRBJ2-1; 11 bases match TRBD2. The J segment lost 8 bases and the V segment lost 8 bases, leaving 8 bases of the junction unmatched. The CDR3 has 14 residues. Per germline, CDR1 LNHDA and CDR2 SQIVND (reference sequence). CDR3: CASLRRGLADEQFF. CDR3 sequence (DNA): TGTGCCAGTTTGAGAAGGGGACTAGCGGATGAGCAGTTCTTC.

This chain connects TRBV5-1 to TRBJ1-4; TRBD1 matches 11 bases. Germline V CDR1 and CDR2: SGHRS, YFSETQ. V gave up 4 bases and J gave up 8 bases; unmatched junction bases: 13. CDR3 length equals 17 residues. The CDR3 protein is CASSPLYGQGAWEKLFF. Here the CDR3 DNA reads TGCGCCAGCAGCCCGCTATATGGACAGGGGGCATGGGAAAAACTGTTTTTT.

This chain connects TRBV18 to TRBJ2-1; 16 bases align to TRBD2. The CDR3 loop spans 15 amino acids. V lost 6 bases and J lost 7; bases outside the gene matches: 3. Germline CDR1 and CDR2: KGHSH and LQKENI. CDR3: CASSPGLAGGNEQFF. In DNA, the CDR3 is TGTGCCAGCTCCCCGGGACTAGCGGGGGGGAATGAGCAGTTCTTC.

This clone appeared once. This chain uses TRBV7-9 with TRBJ2-7; 7 nucleotides line up with TRBD1. The CDR3 consists of 18 residues. The germline CDR1 and CDR2 sequences are SEHNR and FQNEAQ (reference sequence). With 7 bases clipped from V and 7 bases from J, the junction kept 25 bases outside the gene matches. CDR3 in DNA: TGTGCCAGCAAGAAATTAGGGGGTAGGGACAGCCATACAGGGGAGCAGTACTTC. Protein: CASKKLGGRDSHTGEQYF.

This rearrangement joins TRBV5-8 to TRBJ1-3, with D possibly being TRBD1 (6 bases). CDR3 size: 16 residues. CDR1 and CDR2 (germline): SGHTS, YDEGEE. With 4 bases removed from V and 7 bases from J, the gap between germline ends came to 21 bases. The DNA of the CDR3 is TGTGCCAGCAGCGGGGAAAACAGGGTTATAAGGAACACCATATATTTT. As protein: CASSGENRVIRNTIYF.

The chain joins TRBV6-5 to TRBJ2-1; 8 nucleotides line up with TRBD1. The CDR3 loop spans 12 amino acids. Germline CDR1 reads MNHEY; CDR2 reads SVGAGI. V gave up 6 bases and J gave up 8 bases; unmatched junction bases: 3. The CDR3 region is CASSPTGDEQFF. CDR3 bases: TGTGCCAGCAGCCCGACAGGGGATGAGCAGTTCTTC.

The chain is built from TRBV14 and TRBJ2-7, with unresolved D. Trimming took 3 bases from V and 5 from J, leaving 14 bases between them. In germline, CDR1 is SGHDN, CDR2 FVKESK. The CDR3 is made up of 14 amino acids. CDR3 bases: TGTGCCAGCAGCCAGGAGACGAATTTGGACGAGCAGTACTTC. Amino acid sequence: CASSQETNLDEQYF. The full variable domain, with the rest looked up from reference TRBV14 and TRBJ2-7, is EAGVTQFPSHSVIEKGQTVTLRCDPISGHDNLYWYRRVMGKEIKFLLHFVKESKQDESGMPNNRFLAERTGGTYSTLKVQPAELEDSGVYFCASSQETNLDEQYFGPGTRLTVT.

This chain joins TRBV5-1 and TRBJ1-4, with TRBD1 matching over 10 bases. The CDR3 contains 16 residues. V lost 0 bases, J lost 8 bases, and 7 bases stayed unmatched. Germline V lookup: CDR1 SGHRS, CDR2 YFSETQ. The DNA of the CDR3 is TGCGCCAGCAGCTTGGGTCTGGACAGGGGGATAGAAAAACTGTTTTTT. Translated, it gives CASSLGLDRGIEKLFF.

This rearrangement joins TRBV27 to TRBJ1-5; 9 bases map to TRBD1. Germline CDR1 reads MNHEY; CDR2 reads SMNVEV (reference sequence). The CDR3 totals 15 residues. V lost 6 bases and J lost 6; bases outside the gene matches: 9. CDR3 region: CASRQGALGRQPQHF. The CDR3, as DNA: TGTGCCAGCAGACAGGGGGCGCTGGGTCGTCAGCCCCAGCATTTT.

The V and J genes are TRBV24-1 and TRBJ1-6, with TRBD1 matching over 7 bases. V lost 6 bases and J lost 10; bases outside the gene matches: 17. The CDR3 has 17 residues. The V gene's germline CDR1 is KGHDR and CDR2 SFDVKD. Here the CDR3 DNA reads TGTGCCACCAGTAAAGTACCGAGGGGGCGAATAGGGTCACCCCTCCACTTT. It yields the protein CATSKVPRGRIGSPLHF.

The rearrangement uses TRBV5-5 and TRBJ1-4; D not resolved. Trimming took off 0 bases at V and 8 bases at J, with 23 bases between the two ends. The CDR3 loop spans 18 amino acids. Germline V gene lookup returns CDR1 SGHKS and CDR2 YYEKEE (reference sequence). CDR3 sequence: CASSLAHNPRPDVEKLFF. CDR3 DNA: TGTGCCAGCAGCTTGGCCCACAATCCCAGGCCCGATGTAGAAAAACTGTTTTTT.

J is TRBJ2-1 and V is TRBV2, with D tentatively TRBD2 (6 bases). This CDR3 is built from 14 residues. V was clipped by 9 bases and J by 2 bases, with 14 bases between them. Germline V CDR1 and CDR2: SNHLY, FYNNEI. The chain's CDR3 is CASNSGSTYNEQFF. The CDR3 DNA follows: TGTGCCAGTAATAGCGGATCCACCTACAATGAGCAGTTCTTC.

The rearrangement uses TRBV2 and TRBJ1-1; maybe TRBD1 (5 bases). V lost 7 bases and J lost 4, with 16 bases in between. The CDR3 spans 14 residues. From germline, CDR1 is SNHLY and CDR2 FYNNEI. CDR3 sequence (DNA): TGTGCCAGCACAGTACAGGATTGGGGCACTGAAGCTTTCTTT. Translating gives CASTVQDWGTEAFF.

The V and J genes are TRBV6-6 and TRBJ2-7, with 12 bases fitting TRBD1. The CDR3 extends over 15 amino acids. The J segment lost 4 bases and the V segment lost 4 bases, leaving 5 bases of the junction unmatched. Germline CDR1 reads MNHNY; CDR2 reads SVGAGI (reference sequence). CDR3: CASSSPGQGAYEQYF. CDR3 nucleotide sequence: TGTGCCAGCAGTTCCCCGGGACAGGGGGCGTACGAGCAGTACTTC.

J is TRBJ2-2 and V is TRBV5-4, with 10 bases matching TRBD1. Germline CDR1 and CDR2: SGHNT and YYREEE (reference sequence). J gave up 5 bases and V 1 base, and 11 bases lay outside the gene matches. The CDR3 is made up of 18 amino acids. CDR3: CASSLMAGTGVRTGELFF. In DNA, the CDR3 is TGTGCCAGCAGCTTGATGGCGGGGACAGGGGTTAGGACCGGGGAGCTGTTTTTT.